This note documents a single T cell receptor beta chain sequence. V dropped 6 bases and J dropped 1 base, with 19 bases sitting between them. CDR1 and CDR2 (germline): SQVTM, ANQGSEA. The CDR3 runs to 15 residues. Investigators isolated RNA and reverse transcribed it into cDNA to act as the sequencing template. Data came from immunoSEQ multiplex PCR; TCRdb stores just in-frame clones and leaves some out. The repertoire has 150,000 to 200,000 clones, 58% of them found once; the top ten carry roughly 17%. The data are from a study of CD8+ T cells in alopecia areata. For the study at large: Treated patients took oral tofacitinib at 5 to 10 mg twice daily.

Treatment indicated: oral pan-JAK inhibitor, 5-10 mg twice daily. The source material was CD4+ T cells sorted from blood, sampled between weeks 55 and 65, from a patient treated with tofacitinib. The TCR was taken from a human donor with alopecia areata. The rearrangement links TRBV29-1 to TRBJ2-7, with D possibly TRBD1 on 6 matching bases. The CDR3 sequence is CSVVLPDRSSYEQYF. In DNA, the CDR3 is TGCAGCGTCGTCCTACCCGACAGGTCGTCCTACGAGCAGTACTTC.